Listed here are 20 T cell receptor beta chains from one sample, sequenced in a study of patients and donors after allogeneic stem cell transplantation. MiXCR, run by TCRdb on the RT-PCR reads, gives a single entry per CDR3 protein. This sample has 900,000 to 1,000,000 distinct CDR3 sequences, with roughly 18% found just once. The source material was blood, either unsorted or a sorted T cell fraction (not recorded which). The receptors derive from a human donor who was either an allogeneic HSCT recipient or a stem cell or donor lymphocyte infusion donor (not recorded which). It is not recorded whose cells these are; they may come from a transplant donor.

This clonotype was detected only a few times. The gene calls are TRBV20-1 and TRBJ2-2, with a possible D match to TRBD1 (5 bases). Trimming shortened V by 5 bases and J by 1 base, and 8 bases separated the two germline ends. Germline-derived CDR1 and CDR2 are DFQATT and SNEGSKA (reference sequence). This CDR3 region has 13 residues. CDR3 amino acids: CSAQGVNTGELFF. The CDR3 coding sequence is TGCAGTGCTCAAGGGGTGAACACCGGGGAGCTGTTTTTT.

CDR3 nucleotides: TGTGCCAGCAGGGAGACTTGGGGTGAAGCTTTCTTT. Protein: CASRETWGEAFF. The chain recombines TRBV12-3 or TRBV12-4 with TRBJ1-1, with D unclear. The CDR3 sequence is 12 residues long. Trimming shortened V by 6 bases and J by 7 bases, and 12 bases separated the two germline ends.

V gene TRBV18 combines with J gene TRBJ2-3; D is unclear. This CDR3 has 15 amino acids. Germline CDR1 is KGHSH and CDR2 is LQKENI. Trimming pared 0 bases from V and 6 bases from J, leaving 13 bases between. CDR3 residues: CASSPPHREADTQYF. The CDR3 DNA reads TGTGCCAGCTCACCACCACACCGAGAGGCGGATACGCAGTATTTT.

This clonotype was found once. CDR3 amino acids: CASSLAGHPNTEAFF. CDR3 nucleotide sequence: TGTGCCAGCAGCTTAGCGGGACACCCGAACACTGAAGCTTTCTTT. V usage is TRBV11-3 and J usage is TRBJ1-1, with D perhaps matching TRBD1 (6 bases). Germline assignment: CDR1 SGHNT and CDR2 YENEEA. The CDR3 totals 15 residues. V was shortened by 1 base and J by 1 base, with 10 bases between the two germline ends.

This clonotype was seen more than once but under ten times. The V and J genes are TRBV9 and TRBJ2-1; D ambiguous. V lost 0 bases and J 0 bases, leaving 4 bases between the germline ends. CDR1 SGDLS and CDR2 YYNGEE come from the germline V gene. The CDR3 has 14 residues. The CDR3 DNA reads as TGTGCCAGCAGCGTAGTGGTCTCCTACAATGAGCAGTTCTTC. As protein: CASSVVVSYNEQFF.

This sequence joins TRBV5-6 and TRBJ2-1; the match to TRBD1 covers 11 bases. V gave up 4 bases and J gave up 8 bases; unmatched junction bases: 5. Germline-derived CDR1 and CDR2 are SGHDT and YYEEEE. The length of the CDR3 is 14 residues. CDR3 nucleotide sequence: TGTGCCAGCAGCCGGACAGGGGGCCAGGATGAGCAGTTCTTC. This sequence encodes CASSRTGGQDEQFF.

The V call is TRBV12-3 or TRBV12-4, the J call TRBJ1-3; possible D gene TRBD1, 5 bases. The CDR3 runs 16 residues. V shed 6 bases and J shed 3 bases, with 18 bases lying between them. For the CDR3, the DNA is TGTGCCAGCAGCCCTGGGTGGGGCCTTATTGGAAACACCATATATTTT. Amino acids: CASSPGWGLIGNTIYF.

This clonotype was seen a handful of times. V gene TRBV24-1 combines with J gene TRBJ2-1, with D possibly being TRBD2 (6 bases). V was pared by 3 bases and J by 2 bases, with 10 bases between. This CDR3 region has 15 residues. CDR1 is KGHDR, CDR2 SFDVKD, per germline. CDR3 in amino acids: CATSDLAYPYNEQFF. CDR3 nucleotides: TGTGCCACCAGTGATCTAGCGTACCCCTACAATGAGCAGTTCTTC.

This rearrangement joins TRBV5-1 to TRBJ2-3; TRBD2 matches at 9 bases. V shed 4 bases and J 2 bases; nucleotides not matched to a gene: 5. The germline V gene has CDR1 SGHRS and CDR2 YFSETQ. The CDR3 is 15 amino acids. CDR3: CASSLAGYFTDTQYF. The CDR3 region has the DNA TGCGCCAGCAGCCTAGCGGGGTATTTCACAGATACGCAGTATTTT.

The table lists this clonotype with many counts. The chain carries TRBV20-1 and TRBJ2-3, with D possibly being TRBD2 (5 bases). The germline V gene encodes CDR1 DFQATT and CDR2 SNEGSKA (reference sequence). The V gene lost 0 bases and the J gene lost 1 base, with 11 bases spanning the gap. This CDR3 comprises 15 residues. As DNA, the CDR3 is TGCAGTGCTAGAGATAAGAGGGTGGGCACAGATACGCAGTATTTT. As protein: CSARDKRVGTDTQYF.

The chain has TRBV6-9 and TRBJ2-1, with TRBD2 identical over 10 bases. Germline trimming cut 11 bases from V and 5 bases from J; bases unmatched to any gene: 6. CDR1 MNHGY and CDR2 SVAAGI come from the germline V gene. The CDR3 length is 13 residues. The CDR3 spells CAAQLAGHNEQFF. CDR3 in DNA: TGTGCCGCACAACTAGCGGGACACAATGAGCAGTTCTTC.

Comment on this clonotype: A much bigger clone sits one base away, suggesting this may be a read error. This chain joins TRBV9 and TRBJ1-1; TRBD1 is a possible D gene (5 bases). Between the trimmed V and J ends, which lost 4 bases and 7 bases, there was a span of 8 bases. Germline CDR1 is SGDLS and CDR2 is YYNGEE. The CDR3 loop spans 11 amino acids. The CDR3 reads CASSPGIEAFF. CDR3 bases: TGTGCCAGCAGCCCAGGGATTGAAGCTTTCTTT.

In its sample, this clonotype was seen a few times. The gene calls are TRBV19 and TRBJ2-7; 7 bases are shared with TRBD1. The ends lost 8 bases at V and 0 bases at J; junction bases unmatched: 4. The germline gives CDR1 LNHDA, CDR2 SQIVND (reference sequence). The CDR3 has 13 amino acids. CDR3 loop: CASPGQDSYEQYF. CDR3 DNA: TGTGCCAGTCCCGGACAGGACTCCTACGAGCAGTACTTC.

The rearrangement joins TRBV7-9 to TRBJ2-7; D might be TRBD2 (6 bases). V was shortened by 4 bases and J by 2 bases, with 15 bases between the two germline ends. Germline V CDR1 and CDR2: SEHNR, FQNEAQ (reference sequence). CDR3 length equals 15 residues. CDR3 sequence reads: CASSSVGTPTYEQYF. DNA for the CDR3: TGTGCCAGCAGCTCCGTCGGGACTCCAACCTACGAGCAGTACTTC.

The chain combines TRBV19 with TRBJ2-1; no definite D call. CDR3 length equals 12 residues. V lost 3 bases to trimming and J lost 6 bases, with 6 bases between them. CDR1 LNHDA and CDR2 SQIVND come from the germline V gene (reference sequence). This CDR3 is CASSMMGNEQFF. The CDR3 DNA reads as TGTGCCAGTAGTATGATGGGCAATGAGCAGTTCTTC.

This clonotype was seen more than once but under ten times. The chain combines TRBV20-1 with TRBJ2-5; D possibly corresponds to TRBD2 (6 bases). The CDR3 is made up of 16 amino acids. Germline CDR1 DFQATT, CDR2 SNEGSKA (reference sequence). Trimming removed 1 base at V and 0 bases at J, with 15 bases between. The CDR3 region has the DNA TGCAGTGCTAGAGCCCCCGGGACTGGCAACCAAGAGACCCAGTACTTC. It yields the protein CSARAPGTGNQETQYF.

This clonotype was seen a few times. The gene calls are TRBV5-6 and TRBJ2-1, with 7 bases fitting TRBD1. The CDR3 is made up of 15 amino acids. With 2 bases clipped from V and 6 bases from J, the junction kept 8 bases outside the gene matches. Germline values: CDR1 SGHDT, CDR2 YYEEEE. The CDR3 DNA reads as TGTGCCAGCAGCTTTACAGGGGTGGGGGTCAATGAGCAGTTCTTC. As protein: CASSFTGVGVNEQFF.

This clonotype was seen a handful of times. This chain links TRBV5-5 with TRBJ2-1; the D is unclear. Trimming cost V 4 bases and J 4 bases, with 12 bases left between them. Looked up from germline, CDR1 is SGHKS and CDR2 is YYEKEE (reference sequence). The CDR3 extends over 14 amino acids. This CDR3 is CASSVGPLYNEQFF. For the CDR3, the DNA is TGTGCCAGCAGCGTCGGGCCGTTGTACAATGAGCAGTTCTTC.

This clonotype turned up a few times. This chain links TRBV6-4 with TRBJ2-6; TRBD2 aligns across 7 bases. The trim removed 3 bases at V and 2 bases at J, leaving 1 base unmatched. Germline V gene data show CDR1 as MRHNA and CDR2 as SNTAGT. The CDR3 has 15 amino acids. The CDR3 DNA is TGTGCCAGCAGTGAGGGAGGGGCTGGGGCCAACGTCCTGACTTTC. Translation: CASSEGGAGANVLTF.

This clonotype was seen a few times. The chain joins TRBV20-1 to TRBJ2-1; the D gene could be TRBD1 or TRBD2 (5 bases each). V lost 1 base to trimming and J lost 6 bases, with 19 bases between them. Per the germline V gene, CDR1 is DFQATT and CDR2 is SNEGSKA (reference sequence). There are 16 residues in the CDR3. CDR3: CSARGTLVSIGNEQFF. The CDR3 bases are TGCAGTGCTAGAGGGACACTAGTTTCAATTGGCAATGAGCAGTTCTTC.